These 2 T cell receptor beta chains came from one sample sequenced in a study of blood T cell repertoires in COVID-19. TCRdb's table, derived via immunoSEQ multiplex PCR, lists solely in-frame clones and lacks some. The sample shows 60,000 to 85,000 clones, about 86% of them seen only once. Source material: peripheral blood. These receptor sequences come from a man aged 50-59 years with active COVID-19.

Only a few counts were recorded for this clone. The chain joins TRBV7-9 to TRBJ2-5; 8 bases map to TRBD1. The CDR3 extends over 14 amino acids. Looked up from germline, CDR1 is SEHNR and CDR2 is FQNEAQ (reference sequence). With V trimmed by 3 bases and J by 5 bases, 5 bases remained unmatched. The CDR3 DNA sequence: TGTGCCAGCAGCTTGACAGGGGTCGCGGAGACCCAGTACTTC. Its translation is CASSLTGVAETQYF.

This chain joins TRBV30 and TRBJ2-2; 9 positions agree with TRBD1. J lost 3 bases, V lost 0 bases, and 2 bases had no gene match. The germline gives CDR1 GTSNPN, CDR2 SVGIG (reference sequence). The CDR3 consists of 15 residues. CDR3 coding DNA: TGTGCCTGGAGTGTTCGGGACAGGGACACCGGGGAGCTGTTTTTT. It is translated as CAWSVRDRDTGELFF.